One sample yielded the 13 T cell receptor beta chains listed below, sequenced in a study of regulatory T cells in long-lasting Graves disease. The sample's time point: persistent/refractory GD, antithyroid drugs over 5 years with positive TRAb. Generation of the TCR library employed RNA extracted from PBMCs. Both iRepertoire HTBI primers and Arm-PCR of CDR3 regions were used to build the TCR beta libraries. TCRdb itself ran the multiplex PCR reads through MiXCR, one entry per CDR3 protein. This sample has 350,000 to 450,000 distinct CDR3 sequences, with roughly 25% found just once. The specimen was peripheral blood mononuclear cells (PBMCs), collected when the disease was refractory, from a patient treated with antithyroid drugs. The receptors were gathered from a woman in her forties with Graves disease.

Worth noting for this clonotype: A much bigger clone sits one base away, suggesting this may be a read error. In DNA, the CDR3 is TGTGCCAGCAGTGAATTGGGGAAATTTTGGGGGCGAGAGGAACCCCCCCACTTT. Residues: CASSELGKFWGREEPPHF. The genes are TRBV2 and TRBJ1-6; D might be TRBD1 (6 bases). Germline assignment: CDR1 SNHLY and CDR2 FYNNEI. The CDR3 runs to 18 residues.

This chain joins TRBV20-1 and TRBJ2-3; D unresolved. CDR1 and CDR2 from the germline V gene are DFQATT and SNEGSKA (reference sequence). This CDR3 is built from 13 residues. V was cut by 5 bases and J by 4 bases, with 13 bases left in between. CDR3 sequence: CSAPLWISDTQYF. CDR3 sequence (DNA): TGCAGTGCTCCCCTCTGGATCTCAGATACGCAGTATTTT.

The gene calls are TRBV25-1 and TRBJ2-5; D perhaps matches TRBD1 (6 bases). V was cut by 7 bases and J by 0 bases, with 12 bases left in between. This CDR3 spans 14 amino acids. Germline V gives CDR1 MGHDK, CDR2 SYGVNS. CDR3 sequence: CASTERGYQETQYF. CDR3 in DNA: TGTGCCAGCACCGAGAGGGGGTACCAAGAGACCCAGTACTTC.

This clonotype was seen ten or more times. The CDR3 DNA follows: TGTGCCAGCAGTTACACTCAGGGGAATCAGCCCCAGCATTTT. It is translated as CASSYTQGNQPQHF. V gene TRBV12-3 or TRBV12-4 combines with J gene TRBJ1-5, with a possible D match to TRBD1 (6 bases). V lost 4 bases, J lost 4 bases, and 11 bases lay in between. This CDR3 is 14 amino acids long.

This clonotype was counted between two and nine times. This rearrangement joins TRBV20-1 to TRBJ2-3, with 7 nucleotides matching TRBD2. Germline V gene lookup returns CDR1 DFQATT and CDR2 SNEGSKA (reference sequence). This CDR3 has 16 amino acids. V lost 5 bases and J lost 1; bases outside the gene matches: 12. The CDR3 region is CSAVHLAETGTDTQYF. The CDR3 bases are TGCAGTGCTGTTCATCTAGCGGAGACGGGCACAGATACGCAGTATTTT.

This chain links TRBV28 with TRBJ2-5; 8 bases match TRBD1. The J call may be faulty, since TRBJ2-1 better matches the DNA end. CDR3 length: 19 residues. The V gene's germline CDR1 is MDHEN and CDR2 SYDVKM. The CDR3, as DNA: TGTGCCAGCAGTTTAATTTACCAGGGGGCACGTTCATCGTACAATGAGCAGTTCTTC. It encodes CASSLIYQGARSSYNEQFF.

This clonotype came up a few times. This rearrangement joins TRBV5-4 to TRBJ2-5, with 9 bases identical to TRBD2. V dropped 3 bases and J dropped 5; count of bases not matched to a gene: 11. CDR1 and CDR2 from the germline V gene are SGHNT and YYREEE (reference sequence). The CDR3 is made up of 16 amino acids. CDR3 in amino acids: CASSSTFEREVETQYF. CDR3 bases: TGTGCCAGCAGCTCCACCTTTGAGCGGGAGGTGGAGACCCAGTACTTC.

Ten or more counts support this clonotype. The chain links TRBV6-2 or TRBV6-3 to TRBJ2-7; D call uncertain. This CDR3 comprises 13 residues. From germline, CDR1 is MNHEY and CDR2 SVGEGT. The V end was cut by 6 bases, the J end by 6 bases, with 15 bases between. The CDR3, as DNA: TGTGCCAGCAGCCCCCATCGGCCTCGCGAGCAGTACTTC. This translates into CASSPHRPREQYF.

On this clonotype: A much larger clone is a single base away; this may be a read error. This rearrangement joins TRBV5-1 to TRBJ2-7; the match to TRBD1 covers 10 bases. Germline V gene data show CDR1 as SGHRS and CDR2 as YFSETQ. The CDR3 loop spans 15 amino acids. V lost 4 bases and J lost 6; bases outside the gene matches: 10. The CDR3 sequence is CASSPGQGMACEQYF. In nucleotides, the CDR3 is TGCGCCAGCAGCCCGGGACAGGGGATGGCCTGCGAGCAGTACTTC.

The sample holds a few counts of this clonotype. This sequence may be a read error, since a much larger clone differs from it by one base. The J gene is TRBJ1-2, the V gene TRBV2; no reliable D call. Germline-derived CDR1 and CDR2 are SNHLY and FYNNEI. The CDR3 is 14 amino acids. The DNA for the CDR3 is TGTGTCAGCACCCCTCTGGGAGCTAACTATGGCTACACCTTC. The encoded protein is CVSTPLGANYGYTF.

About this clonotype: Sequence at one end of the junction differs from germline and may be a read error. The chain is built from TRBV7-9 and TRBJ1-2; the match to TRBD1 covers 8 bases. Germline CDR1 SEHNR, CDR2 FQNEAQ (reference sequence). The CDR3 contains 14 residues. The CDR3 sequence: CASGFQGAAYGYTF. CDR3 in DNA: TGTGCCAGCGGCTTCCAGGGGGCAGCTTATGGCTACACCTTC.

The rearrangement joins TRBV29-1 to TRBJ2-7, with D possibly matching TRBD1 (5 bases). The germline gives CDR1 SQVTM, CDR2 ANQGSEA. CDR3 length: 12 residues. Trimming removed 1 base at V and 3 bases at J, with 7 bases between. CDR3 loop: CSVEGGLYEQYF. The CDR3 coding sequence is TGCAGCGTTGAAGGGGGCCTCTACGAGCAGTACTTC.

V is TRBV29-1 and J is TRBJ2-5, with 8 bases fitting TRBD2. The DNA matches TRBJ2-1 better at its end, which makes the J call doubtful. Germline assignment: CDR1 SQVTM and CDR2 ANQGSEA. The CDR3 is made up of 13 amino acids. The CDR3 DNA sequence: TGCAGCGTTGGACCCCGCGGGGGGTACGAGCAGTTCTTC. Encoded protein: CSVGPRGGYEQFF.